This T cell receptor beta chain appears in the sequencing data of a study of blood T cells in healthy people across ages. A J-beta primer mix and a sample-barcoded 5' primer were used in a second PCR of about 7 to 12 cycles. In TCRdb, the 5' RACE reads were re-called with MiXCR into one record per CDR3 protein. The profile covers about 620,000 distinct CDR3 sequences, with about 51% appearing a single time and approximately 15% taken by the ten largest. This clonotype was seen only a few times. V was pared by 5 bases and J by 5 bases, with 12 bases between. There are 13 residues in the CDR3. Germline V gene sequence: CDR1 MDHEN, CDR2 SYDVKM.

This clonotype originated in an elderly woman in good health. Sequenced sample: blood. The V call is TRBV28, the J call TRBJ2-5, with D possibly TRBD2 on 7 matching bases. CDR3 in amino acids: CASSVGGLETQYF. The CDR3 DNA follows: TGTGCCAGCAGTGTGGGGGGGCTGGAGACCCAGTACTTC.